The 10 T cell receptor beta chains in this list originate from one sample, sequenced in a study of human T cells and chemical hapten exposure. TCRdb re-called the RACE reads through MiXCR, storing one row per CDR3 protein. The data contain 120,000 to 150,000 distinct CDR3 sequences, about 10% of them singletons. Time point: patch test 2, 6 weeks after DPC sensitization. Treatment noted: therapeutic diphenylcyclopropenone sensitization with weekly scalp DPC. The source material was whole blood, sampled in connection with sensitization to the hapten diphenylcyclopropenone (DPC). The receptors stem from a woman aged 50 to 60 with alopecia areata. Some clones in this sample may be carry-over from other donors' samples.

This clonotype was detected only a few times. The genes are TRBV29-1 and TRBJ2-7; TRBD1 or TRBD2 may be the D gene (5 bases each). V was pared by 2 bases and J by 2 bases, with 10 bases between. Germline CDR1 and CDR2: SQVTM and ANQGSEA. CDR3 length: 13 amino acids. The CDR3 protein is CSVERDGTYEQYF. DNA of the CDR3: TGCAGCGTTGAACGGGACGGAACCTACGAGCAGTACTTC.

The chain's CDR3 is CASSPAGLAGGQETQYF. The CDR3 DNA is TGCGCCAGCAGCCCCGCGGGACTAGCGGGAGGGCAAGAGACCCAGTACTTC. This chain uses TRBV5-1 with TRBJ2-5; 16 nucleotides match TRBD2. Germline V gives CDR1 SGHRS, CDR2 YFSETQ. V lost 4 bases and J lost 2; bases outside the gene matches: 5. The CDR3 is 17 amino acids.

This clonotype has at least ten counts. This rearrangement joins TRBV27 to TRBJ1-1; 7 bases align to TRBD1. Trimming removed 5 bases from V and 2 bases from J; junction bases left unmatched: 5. The CDR3 length is 14 residues. In germline, CDR1 is MNHEY, CDR2 SMNVEV (reference sequence). The CDR3 DNA follows: TGTGCCAGCAGTCCAAGACAGGGAAACACTGAAGCTTTCTTT. Translating it yields CASSPRQGNTEAFF.

This clonotype was observed a handful of times. This sequence joins TRBV29-1 and TRBJ1-3, with 9 bases that match TRBD1. The CDR3 loop spans 15 amino acids. V lost 4 bases, J lost 2 bases, and 6 bases stayed unmatched. Germline-derived CDR1 and CDR2 are SQVTM and ANQGSEA. CDR3 bases: TGCAGCGTTGCCCCCGGGACAGGGACTGGAAACACCATATATTTT. This codes for CSVAPGTGTGNTIYF.

The rearrangement joins TRBV29-1 to TRBJ1-2; D unclear. V was trimmed by 3 bases and J by 0 bases, leaving 11 bases between them. Germline CDR1 reads SQVTM; CDR2 reads ANQGSEA. The CDR3 is 14 residues long. CDR3 amino acids: CSVDARQANYGYTF. As DNA, the CDR3 is TGCAGCGTTGACGCCCGGCAGGCTAACTATGGCTACACCTTC.

The chain employs TRBV29-1 and TRBJ2-7; 13 bases align to TRBD2. The CDR3 runs 12 residues. Germline CDR1 reads SQVTM; CDR2 reads ANQGSEA. V shed 7 bases, J shed 11 bases, and the junction held 8 bases outside the gene matches. In DNA form, the CDR3 reads TGCAGCGCAACTAGCGGGAGGGCCATGAAGTACTTC. This translates into CSATSGRAMKYF.

This clonotype appeared a few times. V usage is TRBV18 and J usage is TRBJ1-1; D remains unclear. Trimming took off 2 bases at V and 1 base at J, with 11 bases between the two ends. This CDR3 spans 15 amino acids. Germline V lookup: CDR1 KGHSH, CDR2 LQKENI. CDR3 sequence: CASSPIGVGNTEAFF. The CDR3 bases are TGTGCCAGCTCACCAATAGGAGTCGGGAACACTGAAGCTTTCTTT.

The chain uses TRBV29-1 and TRBJ1-2; D might be TRBD1 (5 bases). From germline, CDR1 is SQVTM and CDR2 ANQGSEA. V lost 3 bases, J lost 8 bases, and 16 bases lay in between. CDR3 length: 13 residues. In nucleotides, the CDR3 is TGCAGCGTTGATCCCGCAGGGCTGGGGGGCTACACCTTC. Amino acid sequence: CSVDPAGLGGYTF.

CDR3 nucleotides: TGCAGCGTCGTGGGGTTAGCGGGAGAAGGAGCAGATACGCAGTATTTT. It encodes CSVVGLAGEGADTQYF. The J gene is TRBJ2-3, the V gene TRBV29-1; 9 bases are a match to TRBD2. The CDR3 is 16 amino acids. In germline, CDR1 is SQVTM, CDR2 ANQGSEA. V was pared by 6 bases and J by 4 bases, with 14 bases of the junction left unmatched.

This clonotype appeared a few times. The J gene is TRBJ1-5, the V gene TRBV19; TRBD1 aligns across 9 bases. From germline, CDR1 is LNHDA and CDR2 SQIVND (reference sequence). J lost 8 bases, V lost 6 bases, and 11 bases had no gene match. CDR3 length: 15 amino acids. The CDR3 sequence: CASSDTGTGREPQHF. In DNA, the CDR3 is TGTGCCAGTAGCGATACCGGGACAGGGCGGGAGCCCCAGCATTTT.